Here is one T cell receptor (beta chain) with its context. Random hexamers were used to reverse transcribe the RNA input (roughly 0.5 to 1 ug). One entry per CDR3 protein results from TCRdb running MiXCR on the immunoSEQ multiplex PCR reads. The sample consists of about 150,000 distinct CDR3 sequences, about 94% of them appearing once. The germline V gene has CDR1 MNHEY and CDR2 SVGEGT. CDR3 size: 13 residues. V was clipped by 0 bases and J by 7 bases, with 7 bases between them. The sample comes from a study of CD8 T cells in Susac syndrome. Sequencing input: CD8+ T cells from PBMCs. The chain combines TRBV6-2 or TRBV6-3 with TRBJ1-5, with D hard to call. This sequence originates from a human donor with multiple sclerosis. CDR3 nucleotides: TGTGCCAGCAGTTACTCGAATTCCCAGCCCCAGCATTTT. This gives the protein CASSYSNSQPQHF.